This T cell receptor beta chain was identified in a study of OX40 agonist ivuxolimab in advanced cancers. Comment on this clone: Its specificity is unknown.

Baseline was the first blood sampling point, followed by cycle 4 day 1 and cycle 7 day 1. V lost 3 bases to trimming and J lost 0 bases, with 9 bases between them. The CDR3 loop spans 16 amino acids. Germline CDR1 reads MDHEN; CDR2 reads SYDVKM. General study results and limits: Among the lowest peripheral clonal expansion occurred in 0.1-3.0 mg/kg partial responders. CD8+ T cells (on average) carried more expanded clones than CD4+ T cells.

Data came from immunoSEQ multiplex PCR; TCRdb stores just in-frame clones and leaves some out. The data hold 15,000 to 20,000 clones, with around 62% observed a single time. The V gene is TRBV28, the J gene TRBJ2-6; D uncertain. Source: CD4+ or CD8+ T cells sorted from blood, taken in a trial of the OX40 agonist ivuxolimab. The TCR originated in an adult with an advanced solid tumor such as melanoma, head and neck, liver or kidney cancer. The CDR3, as DNA: TGTGCCAGCAGTTTCCTGGGGTTCTCTGGGGCCAACGTCCTGACTTTC. It yields the protein CASSFLGFSGANVLTF.